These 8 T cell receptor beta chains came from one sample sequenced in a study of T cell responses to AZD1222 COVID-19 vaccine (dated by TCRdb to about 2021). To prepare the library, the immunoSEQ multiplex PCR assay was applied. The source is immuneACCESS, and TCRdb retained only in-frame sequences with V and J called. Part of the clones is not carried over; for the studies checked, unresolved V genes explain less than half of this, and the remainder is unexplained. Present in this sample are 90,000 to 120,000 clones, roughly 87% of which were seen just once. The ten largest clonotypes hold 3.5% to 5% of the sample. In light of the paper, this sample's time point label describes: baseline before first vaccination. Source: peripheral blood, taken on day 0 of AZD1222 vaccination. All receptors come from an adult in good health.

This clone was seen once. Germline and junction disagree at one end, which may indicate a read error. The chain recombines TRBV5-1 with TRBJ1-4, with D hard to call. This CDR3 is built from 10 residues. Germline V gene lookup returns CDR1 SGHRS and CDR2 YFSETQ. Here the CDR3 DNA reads TGCGCCAGCAGCCTACCGACACGTTCCTTT. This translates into CASSLPTRSF.

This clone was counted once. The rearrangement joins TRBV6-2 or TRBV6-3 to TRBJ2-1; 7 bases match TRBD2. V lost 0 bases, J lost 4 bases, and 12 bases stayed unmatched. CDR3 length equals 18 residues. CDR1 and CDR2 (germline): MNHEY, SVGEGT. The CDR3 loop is CASSYSSDGGWAYNEQFF. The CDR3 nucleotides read TGTGCCAGCAGTTACTCGAGTGACGGGGGGTGGGCTTACAATGAGCAGTTCTTC.

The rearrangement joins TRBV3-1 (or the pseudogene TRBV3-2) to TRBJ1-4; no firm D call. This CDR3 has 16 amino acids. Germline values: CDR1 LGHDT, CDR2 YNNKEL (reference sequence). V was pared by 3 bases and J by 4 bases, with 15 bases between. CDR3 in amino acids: CASSQGPGRDNEKLFF. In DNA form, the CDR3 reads TGTGCCAGCAGCCAGGGCCCAGGCCGGGATAATGAAAAACTGTTTTTT.

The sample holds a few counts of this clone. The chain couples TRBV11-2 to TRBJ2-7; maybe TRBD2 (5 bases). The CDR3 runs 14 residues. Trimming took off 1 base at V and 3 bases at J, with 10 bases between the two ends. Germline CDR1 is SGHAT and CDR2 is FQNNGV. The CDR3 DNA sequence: TGTGCCAGCAGCTTAGGAGGGTCGGGCTACGAGCAGTACTTC. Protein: CASSLGGSGYEQYF.

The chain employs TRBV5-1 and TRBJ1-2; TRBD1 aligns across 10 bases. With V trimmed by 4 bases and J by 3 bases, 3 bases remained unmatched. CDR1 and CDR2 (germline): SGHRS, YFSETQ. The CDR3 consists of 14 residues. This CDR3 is CASSQTGGDYGYTF. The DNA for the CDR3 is TGCGCCAGCAGCCAGACAGGGGGCGACTATGGCTACACCTTC.

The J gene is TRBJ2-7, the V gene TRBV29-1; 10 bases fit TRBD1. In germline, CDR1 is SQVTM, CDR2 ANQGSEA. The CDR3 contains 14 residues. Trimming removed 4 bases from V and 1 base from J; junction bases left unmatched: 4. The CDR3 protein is CSVGGQGSSYEQYF. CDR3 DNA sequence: TGCAGCGTTGGGGGACAGGGGTCATCCTACGAGCAGTACTTC.

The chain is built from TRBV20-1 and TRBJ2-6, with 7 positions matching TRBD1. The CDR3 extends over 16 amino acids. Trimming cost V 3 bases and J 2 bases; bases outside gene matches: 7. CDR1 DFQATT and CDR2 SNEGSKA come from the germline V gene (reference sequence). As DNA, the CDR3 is TGCAGTGCTAGTGAGGGACAGAGTCCTGGGGCCAACGTCCTGACTTTC. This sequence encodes CSASEGQSPGANVLTF.

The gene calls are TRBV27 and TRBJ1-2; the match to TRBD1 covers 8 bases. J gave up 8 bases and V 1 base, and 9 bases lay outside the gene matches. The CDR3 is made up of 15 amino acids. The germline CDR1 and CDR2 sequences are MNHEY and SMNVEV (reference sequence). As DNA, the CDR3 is TGTGCCAGCAGTTTATGGGGGACAGGACCTTTAGGCTACACCTTC. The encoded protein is CASSLWGTGPLGYTF.